This passage covers 3 T cell receptor beta chains from one sample sequenced in a study of early T cells in non-severe SARS-CoV-2 infection. TCRdb used MiXCR to reprocess the 5' RACE reads, holding one entry per CDR3 protein. The data show some 30,000 distinct CDR3 sequences, around 5.9% seen once. Sequencing was performed on whole blood. The receptors stem from an adult who was a healthcare worker with PCR-confirmed SARS-CoV-2 infection or an uninfected control (not recorded which).

In its sample, this clonotype was seen a few times. The chain joins TRBV12-3 or TRBV12-4 to TRBJ2-1; maybe TRBD1 (6 bases). V was cut by 6 bases and J by 6 bases, with 12 bases left in between. This CDR3 is built from 13 residues. The CDR3: CASRVVGANEQFF. CDR3 bases: TGTGCCAGCAGAGTGGTGGGGGCCAATGAGCAGTTCTTC.

This clonotype was found many times. The V gene is TRBV4-1, the J gene TRBJ2-1; TRBD1 matches at 8 bases. The J segment lost 6 bases and the V segment lost 9 bases, leaving 7 bases of the junction unmatched. Germline CDR1 reads MGHRA; CDR2 reads YSYEKL. The length of the CDR3 is 13 residues. The CDR3 region has the DNA TGCGCCAGTCAGGGGGCCCCATCCAATGAGCAGTTCTTC. It specifies CASQGAPSNEQFF.

This clonotype has a handful of counts. V is TRBV5-6 and J is TRBJ2-7; no definite D call. The V and J ends lost 3 bases and 1 base respectively, with 17 bases between them. The CDR3 has 16 amino acids. Looked up from germline, CDR1 is SGHDT and CDR2 is YYEEEE. The CDR3 nucleotides read TGTGCCAGCAGCTACCTGACGGTCGGGCTATCCTACGAGCAGTACTTC. It codes for CASSYLTVGLSYEQYF. Variable domain in full (rest from reference TRBV5-6 and TRBJ2-7): DAGVTQSPTHLIKTRGQQVTLRCSPKSGHDTVSWYQQALGQGPQFIFQYYEEEERQRGNFPDRFSGHQFPNYSSELNVNALLLGDSALYLCASSYLTVGLSYEQYFGPGTRLTVT.